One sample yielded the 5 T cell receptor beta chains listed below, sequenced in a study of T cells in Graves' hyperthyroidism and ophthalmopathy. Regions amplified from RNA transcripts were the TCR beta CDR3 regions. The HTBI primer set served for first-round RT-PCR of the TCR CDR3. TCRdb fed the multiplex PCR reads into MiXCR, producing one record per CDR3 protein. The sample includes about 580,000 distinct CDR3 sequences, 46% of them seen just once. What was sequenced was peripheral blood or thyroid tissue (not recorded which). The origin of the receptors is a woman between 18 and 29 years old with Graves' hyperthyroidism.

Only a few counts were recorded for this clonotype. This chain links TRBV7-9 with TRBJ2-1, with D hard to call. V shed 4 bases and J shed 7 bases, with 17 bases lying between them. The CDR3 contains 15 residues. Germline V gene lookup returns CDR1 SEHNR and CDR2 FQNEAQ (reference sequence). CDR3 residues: CASSSRSQSLNEQFF. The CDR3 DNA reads TGTGCCAGCAGCTCTAGATCACAGTCTCTGAATGAGCAGTTCTTC.

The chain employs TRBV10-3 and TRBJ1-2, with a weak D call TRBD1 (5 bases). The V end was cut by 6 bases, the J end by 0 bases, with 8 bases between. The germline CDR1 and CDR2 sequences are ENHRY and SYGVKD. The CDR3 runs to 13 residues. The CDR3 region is CAISGAPNYGYTF. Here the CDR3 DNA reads TGTGCCATCAGCGGGGCCCCTAACTATGGCTACACCTTC.

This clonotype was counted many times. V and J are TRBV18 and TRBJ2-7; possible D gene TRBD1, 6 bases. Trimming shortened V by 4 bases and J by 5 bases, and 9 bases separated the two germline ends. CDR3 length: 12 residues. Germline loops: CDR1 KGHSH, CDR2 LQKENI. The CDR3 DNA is TGTGCCAGCTCACTCGACAGGAACGAGCAGTACTTC. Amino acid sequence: CASSLDRNEQYF.

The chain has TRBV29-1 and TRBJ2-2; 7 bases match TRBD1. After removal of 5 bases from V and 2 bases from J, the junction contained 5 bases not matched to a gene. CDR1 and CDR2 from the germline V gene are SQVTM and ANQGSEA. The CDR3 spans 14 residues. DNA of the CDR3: TGCAGCGTTCGGGACAGCCAAAACACCGGGGAGCTGTTTTTT. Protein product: CSVRDSQNTGELFF.

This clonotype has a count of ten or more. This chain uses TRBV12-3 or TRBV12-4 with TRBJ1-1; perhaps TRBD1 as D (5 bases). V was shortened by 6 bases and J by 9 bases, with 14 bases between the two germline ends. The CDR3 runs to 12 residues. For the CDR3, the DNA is TGTGCCAGCAGCTCATCAGGGTTTAAAGCTTTCTTT. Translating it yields CASSSSGFKAFF.